This TCR beta chain was identified during a study of T cells in Graves' hyperthyroidism and ophthalmopathy. This clonotype was detected only a few times. Amplification of TCR beta CDR3 regions used RNA as the template. The TCR CDR3 first-round RT-PCR relied on the HTBI primer set. TCRdb fed the multiplex PCR reads into MiXCR, producing one record per CDR3 protein. The data contain 300,000 to 450,000 distinct CDR3 sequences, approximately 17% of them singletons. CDR1 is DFQATT, CDR2 SNEGSKA, per germline (reference sequence). Trimming took 8 bases from V and 5 from J, leaving 9 bases between them. The CDR3 loop spans 10 amino acids.

This chain joins TRBV20-1 and TRBJ1-2, with D perhaps matching TRBD1 (5 bases). The TCR sequence derives from a young man with Graves' ophthalmopathy. Specimen: blood. In DNA, the CDR3 is TGCAGTCTACGACAGTATGGCTACACCTTC. It specifies CSLRQYGYTF.